This TCR beta chain was identified in a study of T cells after yellow fever vaccination. Points from the study as a whole: Abundant clonotypes (contaminants from the bulk population) could be present in FACS-sorted repertoires.

Trimming took 5 bases from V and 6 from J; bases not matched to a gene: 14. The CDR3 spans 17 residues. The V gene's germline CDR1 is MDHEN and CDR2 SYDVKM. Template switching with 5'RACE generated the TCR cDNA and added a universal primer site and UMIs. TCRdb re-derived calls from the 5' RACE reads in MiXCR, one entry per CDR3 protein. The data show 150,000 to 200,000 distinct CDR3 sequences, around 7.2% seen once. The table lists this clonotype with many counts. The antigen remains undetermined. The source was CD4+ T cells sorted from PBMCs, collected 5 to 6 days after the first yellow fever vaccination. The V and J genes are TRBV28 and TRBJ1-5; TRBD1 matches 9 bases. This TCR derives from a man aged 18 to 29 who received the YFV17D yellow fever vaccine. The chain's CDR3 is CASSLPQGAEDGQPQHF. The CDR3 DNA reads as TGTGCCAGCAGTCTACCACAGGGGGCTGAGGACGGTCAGCCCCAGCATTTT.